The rows below give T cell receptor beta chains drawn from one sample of a study of cytomegalovirus exposure and HLA in healthy donors. The assay was immunoSEQ multiplex PCR, and TCRdb's table has in-frame clones only and misses some. Among fewer than 250,000 clones listed, around 77% were seen once. Sequenced input: PBMCs. The receptors were gathered from a woman aged 18-29 years in good health and CMV-seronegative. The CDR3 runs from the conserved cysteine through the conserved F or W.

TRBJ2-7 TRBV4-1 CASSQDSGQGLYEQYF
TRBJ2-2 TRBV5-1 CASSWGQYTGELFF
TRBJ1-2 TRBV9 CASSGRGHDQNYGYTF
TRBJ2-1 TRBV7-2 CASSLRTSGNEQFF
TRBJ2-7 TRBV7-2 CASRLSSYEQYF
TRBJ1-1 TRBV21-1 CASSTGGVGSLTEAFF
TRBJ2-6 TRBV6-6 CASSGPSGANVLTF
TRBJ1-1 TRBV19 CASMGTLGTEAFF
TRBJ1-3 TRBV5-6 CASSFRGLTGNTIYF
TRBJ1-5 TRBV6-1 CASSESGGVNQPQHF